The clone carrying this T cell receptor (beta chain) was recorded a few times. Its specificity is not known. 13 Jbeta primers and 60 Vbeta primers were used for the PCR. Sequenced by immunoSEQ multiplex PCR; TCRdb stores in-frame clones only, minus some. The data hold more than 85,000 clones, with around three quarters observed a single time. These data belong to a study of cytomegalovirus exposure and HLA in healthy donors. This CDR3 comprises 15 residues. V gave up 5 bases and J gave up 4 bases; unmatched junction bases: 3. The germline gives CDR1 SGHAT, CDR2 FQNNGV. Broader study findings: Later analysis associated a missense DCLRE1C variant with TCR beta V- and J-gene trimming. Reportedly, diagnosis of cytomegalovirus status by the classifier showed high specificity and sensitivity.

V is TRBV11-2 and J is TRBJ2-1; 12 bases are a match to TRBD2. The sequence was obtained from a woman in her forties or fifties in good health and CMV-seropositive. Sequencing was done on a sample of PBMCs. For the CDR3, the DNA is TGTGCCAGCAGCGGGACTAGCGGGCCATACAATGAGCAGTTCTTC. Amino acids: CASSGTSGPYNEQFF.